Shown below are 2 T cell receptor beta chains from a single sample sequenced in a study of T-cell memory formation after mild COVID-19. Each CDR3 protein gets one entry after TCRdb re-called the 5' RACE reads with MiXCR. The table has around 440,000 distinct CDR3 sequences, roughly 18% seen once. The sequenced sample was PBMCs or a T cell subset sorted from them (not recorded which). The receptors come from an adult woman who had mild COVID-19 (a few samples of this study predate the infection). Cell type and time point are not known.

This clonotype was recorded a few times. The chain couples TRBV7-2 to TRBJ1-2; unclear D gene. With 1 base removed from V and 7 bases from J, the gap between germline ends came to 13 bases. CDR1 and CDR2 (germline): SGHTA, FQGNSA. The length of the CDR3 is 14 residues. The CDR3, as DNA: TGTGCCAGCAGCTTAGACCCGCAAAAATCTGGCTACACCTTC. Amino acids: CASSLDPQKSGYTF.

The chain employs TRBV24-1 and TRBJ2-1; 8 bases match TRBD1. CDR1 is KGHDR and CDR2 is SFDVKD in the germline V gene. CDR3 size: 13 residues. J gave up 9 bases and V 4 bases, and 4 bases lay outside the gene matches. CDR3 sequence: CATSELQGGEQFF. The CDR3 nucleotides read TGTGCCACCAGTGAGTTACAGGGGGGTGAGCAGTTCTTC.